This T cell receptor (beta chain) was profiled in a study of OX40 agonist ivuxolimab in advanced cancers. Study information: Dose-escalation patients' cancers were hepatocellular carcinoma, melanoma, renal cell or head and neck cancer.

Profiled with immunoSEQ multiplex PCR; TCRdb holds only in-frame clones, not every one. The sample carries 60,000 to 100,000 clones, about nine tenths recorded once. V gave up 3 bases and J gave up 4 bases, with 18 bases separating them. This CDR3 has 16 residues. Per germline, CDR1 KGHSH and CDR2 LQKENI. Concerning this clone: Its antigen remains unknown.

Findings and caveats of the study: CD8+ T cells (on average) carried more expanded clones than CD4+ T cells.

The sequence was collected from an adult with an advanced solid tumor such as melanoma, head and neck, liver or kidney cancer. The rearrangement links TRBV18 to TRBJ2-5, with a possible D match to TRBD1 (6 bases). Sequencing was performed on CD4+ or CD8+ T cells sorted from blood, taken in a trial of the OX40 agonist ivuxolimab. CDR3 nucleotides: TGTGCCAGCTCACCGGTCAGACAGGTTTACGCAGAGACCCAGTACTTC. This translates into CASSPVRQVYAETQYF.